Listed below are T cell receptor beta chains from one sample, sequenced in a study of T cells in Graves' hyperthyroidism and ophthalmopathy. TCRdb used MiXCR to reprocess the multiplex PCR reads, holding one entry per CDR3 protein. Among fewer than 750,000 distinct CDR3 sequences listed, approximately 15% were seen once. Sequenced material: blood. These receptors came from a woman between 50 and 59 years old with Graves' ophthalmopathy. CDR3s include the opening cysteine and the closing phenylalanine or tryptophan. D genes are given only for firm matches. Some rows mark clone size as missing; the rest say once, few, many or name a class of expanded clone.

clone size: many; J gene: TRBJ2-1; D gene: TRBD2; V gene: TRBV12-3/TRBV12-4; CDR3 DNA: TGTGCCAGCAGTCCCGGGAGGGGAGGATCCTACAATGAGCAGTTCTTC; CDR3 protein: CASSPGRGGSYNEQFF
clone size: .; J gene: TRBJ2-2; D gene: TRBD2; V gene: TRBV7-3; CDR3 DNA: TGTGCCAGCAGCCCAAATAGCGGGAGGAAGATAGCCGGGGAGCTGTTTTTT; CDR3 protein: CASSPNSGRKIAGELFF
clone size: .; J gene: TRBJ1-6; D gene: TRBD1; V gene: TRBV28; CDR3 DNA: TGTGCCAGCAGTTTATTTAGGGACAGGGGATTCGATAATTCACCCCTCCACTTT; CDR3 protein: CASSLFRDRGFDNSPLHF
clone size: .; J gene: TRBJ2-3; D gene: .; V gene: TRBV12-3/TRBV12-4; CDR3 DNA: TGTGCCAGCAGTTTAGGGGACTTCGATCCTAGCACAGATACGCAGTATTTT; CDR3 protein: CASSLGDFDPSTDTQYF
clone size: .; J gene: TRBJ1-5; D gene: TRBD1; V gene: TRBV15; CDR3 DNA: TGTGCCACCAGCCGTGAGACGACAGGGTATACTCAGCCCCAGCATTTT; CDR3 protein: CATSRETTGYTQPQHF
clone size: many; J gene: TRBJ2-7; D gene: TRBD2; V gene: TRBV3-1; CDR3 DNA: TGTGCCAGCAGCCGCCCGGTTGGGACTAGCGTCGAGCAGTACTTC; CDR3 protein: CASSRPVGTSVEQYF
clone size: few; J gene: TRBJ1-6; D gene: TRBD1; V gene: TRBV5-6; CDR3 DNA: TGTGCCAGCAGCTTGGTGAGGGGGCAGGATTCACCCCTCCACTTT; CDR3 protein: CASSLVRGQDSPLHF
clone size: many; J gene: TRBJ1-5; D gene: .; V gene: TRBV6-2/TRBV6-3; CDR3 DNA: TGTGCCAGCAGCTCCAACAGGGCTCTTGGGGATCAGCCCCAGCATTTT; CDR3 protein: CASSSNRALGDQPQHF
clone size: many; J gene: TRBJ2-3; D gene: .; V gene: TRBV5-1; CDR3 DNA: TGCGCCAGCAGTTTAGACGGGGCAGGTGCGCAGTATTTT; CDR3 protein: CASSLDGAGAQYF
clone size: few; J gene: TRBJ1-2; D gene: TRBD1; V gene: TRBV4-1; CDR3 DNA: TGCGCCAGCAGCCAAGTTCCAGGGGGTAACTATGGCTACACCTTC; CDR3 protein: CASSQVPGGNYGYTF
clone size: .; J gene: TRBJ2-2; D gene: TRBD1; V gene: TRBV7-6; CDR3 DNA: TGTGCCAGCAGCCCGGGACAGGGAGCATACAGGGAGCTGTTTTTT; CDR3 protein: CASSPGQGAYRELFF
clone size: many; J gene: TRBJ1-1; D gene: TRBD1; V gene: TRBV2; CDR3 DNA: TGTGCCAGCCTCTGGACAGGGGAGATTGAAGCTTTCTTT; CDR3 protein: CASLWTGEIEAFF
clone size: .; J gene: TRBJ1-3; D gene: .; V gene: TRBV5-8; CDR3 DNA: TGTGCCAGCAGCTTGCTTAAGCCAACCTCTGGAAACACCATATATTTT; CDR3 protein: CASSLLKPTSGNTIYF
clone size: many; J gene: TRBJ2-7; D gene: .; V gene: TRBV15; CDR3 DNA: TGTGCCACCAGCAGAGATGGTGCGGGATCCAACGAGCAGTACTTC; CDR3 protein: CATSRDGAGSNEQYF
clone size: many; J gene: TRBJ2-4; D gene: TRBD1; V gene: TRBV13; CDR3 DNA: TGTGCCAGCAGCCTACAGGGGGGAGGAAACATTCAGTACTTC; CDR3 protein: CASSLQGGGNIQYF
clone size: many; J gene: TRBJ2-3; D gene: TRBD2; V gene: TRBV3-1; CDR3 DNA: TGTGCCAGCAGCCTTAGCGGGCCAAGCACAGATACGCAGTATTTT; CDR3 protein: CASSLSGPSTDTQYF
clone size: .; J gene: TRBJ1-6; D gene: .; V gene: TRBV7-9; CDR3 DNA: TGTGCCAGCAGCTTAGTTGGGGAGTCACCCCTCCACTTT; CDR3 protein: CASSLVGESPLHF